The entry below describes one TCR beta chain. PBMCs were not maintained or expanded in culture before analysis. The sample originates from a study of neoadjuvant anti-PD-1 for oral cavity cancer. TCRdb keeps only in-frame clones here, not all; method: immunoSEQ multiplex PCR. The repertoire has tens of thousands of clones, about 86% of them found once; the top ten carry about 3.7%. From germline, CDR1 is SNHLY and CDR2 FYNNEI. Trimming shortened V by 3 bases and J by 4 bases, and 10 bases separated the two germline ends. CDR3 length: 14 amino acids. This sequence joins TRBV2 and TRBJ1-5; D gene ambiguous. This TCR came from a person between 40 and 85 years old with oral cavity squamous cell carcinoma. The sample was PBMCs, taken before nivolumab (anti-PD-1) treatment. Here the CDR3 reads CASSDTDGNQPQHF. The CDR3, as DNA: TGTGCCAGCAGTGACACCGACGGGAATCAGCCCCAGCATTTT.